This T cell receptor (beta chain) was found in a study of blood T cell repertoires in COVID-19. V lost 4 bases and J lost 5, with 11 bases in between. The CDR3 has 13 amino acids. Germline-derived CDR1 and CDR2 are KGHSH and LQKENI. Assay: immunoSEQ multiplex PCR; the TCRdb copy retains only in-frame clones and omits some. The repertoire includes about 210,000 clones, 92% of them detected once, and around 1.2% sits in the top ten. The V call is TRBV18, the J call TRBJ2-5, with a possible D match to TRBD1 (6 bases). This clonotype originated in a man younger than 40 with acute or convalescent COVID-19. The sequencing input was peripheral blood. CDR3 sequence: CASSRNTGETQYF. The DNA for the CDR3 is TGTGCCAGCTCACGAAACACAGGGGAGACCCAGTACTTC.